This TCR beta chain was documented in a study of blood T cell repertoires in COVID-19. Overall study: Both acute and convalescent COVID-19 samples were obtained from the United States, Italy and Spain. PBMCs, B-cell-depleted T cells, or T cells provided the cDNA or gDNA that made up the material.

The CDR3 has 14 amino acids. Trimming cost V 6 bases and J 0 bases, with 11 bases left between them. CDR1 is KGHSH, CDR2 LQKENI, per germline. The authors' processing: Amplified reference gene primers provided the basis for estimating nucleated cell counts. Some clones are missing from TCRdb's copy, which holds only in-frame ones; the method was immunoSEQ multiplex PCR. The DNA was the basis for D and trimming; V, J and clone size are from that table. The repertoire holds about 97,000 clones, with about nine tenths as singletons. This receptor was obtained from a man aged 55-75 years with acute or convalescent COVID-19. Sequencing used peripheral blood. The chain is built from TRBV18 and TRBJ1-1; D not certain. The CDR3 nucleotides read TGTGCCAGCTCGAGAGGGATAATGAACACTGAAGCTTTCTTT. Its translation: CASSRGIMNTEAFF.